A single sample is the source of the 30 T cell receptor beta chains below, sequenced in a study of blood T cells in healthy people across ages. It was with a sample-barcoded 5' primer and a J-beta primer mix that a second PCR of roughly 7 to 12 cycles was run. TCRdb analysed the 5' RACE reads with MiXCR anew, one entry per CDR3 protein. The data contain under 2,000,000 distinct CDR3 sequences, less than 50% of them seen just once; the ten biggest clones take up about 2.1%. Sample: blood. The receptors come from a woman aged 40 to 50 in good health.

The chain links TRBV18 to TRBJ2-5; TRBD2 agrees at 8 bases. This CDR3 is 16 amino acids long. V shed 8 bases, J shed 3 bases, and the junction held 14 bases outside the gene matches. The V gene's germline CDR1 is KGHSH and CDR2 LQKENI. CDR3 sequence: CASHWTLAAGEETQYF. CDR3 nucleotides: TGTGCCAGCCACTGGACATTGGCAGCGGGGGAAGAGACCCAGTACTTC. The complete variable domain, with remaining parts taken from reference TRBV18 and TRBJ2-5, reads NAGVMQNPRHLVRRRGQEARLRCSPMKGHSHVYWYRQLPEEGLKFMVYLQKENIIDESGMPKERFSAEFPKEGPSILRIQQVVRGDSAAYFCASHWTLAAGEETQYFGPGTRLLVL.

This chain uses TRBV28 with TRBJ2-5; TRBD1 aligns across 11 bases. The CDR3 runs to 16 residues. Germline V gene sequence: CDR1 MDHEN, CDR2 SYDVKM. V shed 3 bases and J 5 bases; nucleotides not matched to a gene: 8. The CDR3 is CASSFTVGQGVETQYF. CDR3 bases: TGTGCCAGCAGTTTTACAGTGGGACAGGGGGTTGAGACCCAGTACTTC.

The chain joins TRBV7-2 to TRBJ2-5; 9 bases line up with TRBD2. The V segment lost 7 bases and the J segment 7 bases; nucleotides outside the gene matches: 16. The length of the CDR3 is 16 residues. CDR1 and CDR2 (germline): SGHTA, FQGNSA. The CDR3 reads CASNLLAGWGSATQYF. The CDR3 DNA is TGTGCCAGCAATTTACTAGCGGGCTGGGGGTCCGCGACCCAGTACTTC.

The J gene is TRBJ2-1, the V gene TRBV24-1; D could derive from TRBD1 or TRBD2 (5 bases each). Germline lookup yields CDR1 KGHDR and CDR2 SFDVKD. The CDR3 is 14 amino acids. The germline V and J ends were trimmed by 0 bases and 12 bases, with 14 bases remaining between them. Here the CDR3 DNA reads TGTGCCACCAGTGATTTGCAGGGTTCCGAGGGGCAGTTCTTC. Translating gives CATSDLQGSEGQFF.

CDR3 in DNA: TGCAGCGTTGAAGGGGCAGATGGCATTCTATTAGGAGGCAATGAGCAGTTCTTC. This gives the protein CSVEGADGILLGGNEQFF. V gene TRBV29-1 combines with J gene TRBJ2-1, with D possibly TRBD2 on 5 matching bases. V was shortened by 1 base and J by 6 bases, with 25 bases between the two germline ends. The CDR3 is 18 amino acids. Germline V gene data show CDR1 as SQVTM and CDR2 as ANQGSEA.

J is TRBJ1-6 and V is TRBV20-1; D possibly corresponds to TRBD1 (6 bases). V lost 5 bases to trimming and J lost 7 bases, with 15 bases between them. Germline V gene data show CDR1 as DFQATT and CDR2 as SNEGSKA (reference sequence). The CDR3 sequence is 14 residues long. In DNA, the CDR3 is TGCAGTGCTCGCACAGGGTCCGGAAATTCACCCCTCCACTTT. It is translated as CSARTGSGNSPLHF.

V usage is TRBV29-1 and J usage is TRBJ2-1; 9 nucleotides match TRBD2. Per germline, CDR1 SQVTM and CDR2 ANQGSEA. This CDR3 comprises 18 residues. Unmatched junction bases numbered 13, after V lost 4 bases and J lost 0 bases. This chain's CDR3 is CSVAHQASGDRSYNEQFF. The CDR3 region has the DNA TGCAGCGTTGCTCACCAGGCTAGCGGGGATCGCTCCTACAATGAGCAGTTCTTC.

The gene calls are TRBV7-9 and TRBJ2-7; D is unresolved. V gave up 3 bases and J gave up 2 bases, with 11 bases separating them. This CDR3 spans 14 amino acids. Per the germline V gene, CDR1 is SEHNR and CDR2 is FQNEAQ (reference sequence). The CDR3 protein is CASSLPVGTYEQYF. CDR3 bases: TGTGCCAGCAGCTTGCCGGTAGGGACCTACGAGCAGTACTTC.

The chain uses TRBV20-1 and TRBJ2-1; TRBD2 is a possible D gene (5 bases). The J call may be mistaken, given a closer DNA end match to TRBJ2-7. Germline V gene data show CDR1 as DFQATT and CDR2 as SNEGSKA (reference sequence). The CDR3 is 13 residues long. The CDR3 nucleotides read TGCAGTGCTACCGGGGAGCTCAACAATGAGCAGTACTTC. Protein product: CSATGELNNEQYF.

The genes are TRBV10-1 and TRBJ2-5; 9 nucleotides match TRBD1. CDR1 and CDR2 (germline): WNHNN, SYGVQD (reference sequence). The CDR3 contains 15 residues. The trim removed 3 bases at V and 5 bases at J, leaving 7 bases unmatched. The CDR3: CASSDTLDRGETQYF. In nucleotides, the CDR3 is TGCGCCAGCAGTGACACGTTGGACAGGGGTGAGACCCAGTACTTC.

This sequence joins TRBV7-2 and TRBJ2-5; 13 nucleotides align to TRBD2. J lost 11 bases, V lost 1 base, and 16 bases had no gene match. The CDR3 runs 18 residues. Germline-derived CDR1 and CDR2 are SGHTA and FQGNSA. The CDR3 loop reads CASSLELAGGWFDNEQYF. For the CDR3, the DNA is TGTGCCAGCAGCTTAGAACTAGCGGGGGGGTGGTTCGACAATGAGCAGTACTTC.

The genes are TRBV11-2 and TRBJ2-1; 8 bases match TRBD2. This CDR3 is built from 18 residues. With V trimmed by 5 bases and J by 7 bases, 19 bases remained unmatched. CDR1 is SGHAT, CDR2 FQNNGV, per germline. CDR3 region: CASSPIGYRTSRLNEQFF. In DNA form, the CDR3 reads TGTGCCAGCAGCCCTATCGGATATCGGACTAGCCGGCTAAATGAGCAGTTCTTC.

The chain carries TRBV12-3 or TRBV12-4 and TRBJ2-5, with a tentative D call TRBD1 (5 bases). Between the trimmed V and J ends, which lost 3 bases and 4 bases, there was a span of 12 bases. The CDR3 totals 14 residues. CDR3 sequence (DNA): TGTGCCAGCAGTTTGTGGGGTCAGGGAGAGACCCAGTACTTC. Translated: CASSLWGQGETQYF.

This clonotype was found many times. The chain links TRBV4-2 to TRBJ2-5; 9 nucleotides match TRBD2. The CDR3 runs to 14 residues. CDR1 is LGHNA and CDR2 is YNFKEQ in the germline V gene. Losses at the gene ends were 4 bases for V and 4 bases for J; bases not matched to a gene: 4. Written as DNA, the CDR3 is TGTGCCAGCAGCCCGCCGGGACTAGCAGAGACCCAGTACTTC. The encoded protein is CASSPPGLAETQYF.

This clonotype was observed a handful of times. This rearrangement joins TRBV20-1 to TRBJ2-4; 10 bases agree with TRBD2. V lost 3 bases and J lost 1; bases outside the gene matches: 3. Looked up from germline, CDR1 is DFQATT and CDR2 is SNEGSKA (reference sequence). This CDR3 has 15 amino acids. CDR3 residues: CSARQRGGAKNIQYF. The CDR3 coding sequence is TGCAGTGCTAGGCAGCGGGGGGGGGCCAAAAACATTCAGTACTTC.

The rearrangement links TRBV7-2 to TRBJ2-3; D possibly corresponds to TRBD1 (6 bases). CDR3 length: 13 residues. Deletions cut 5 bases from V and 8 bases from J, with 14 bases between. In germline, CDR1 is SGHTA, CDR2 FQGNSA. The CDR3 DNA sequence: TGTGCCAGCAGCGGAAAAGGGGGTGGTACGCAGTATTTT. Its protein product is CASSGKGGGTQYF.

The J gene is TRBJ2-7, the V gene TRBV7-6; no clear D. This CDR3 contains 15 residues. Germline CDR1 is SGHVS and CDR2 is FNYEAQ. The V end was cut by 3 bases, the J end by 7 bases, with 19 bases between. The CDR3 spells CASSFDSSSYNEQYF. CDR3 coding DNA: TGTGCCAGCAGCTTCGACTCAAGCTCCTACAATGAGCAGTACTTC.

This clonotype was seen ten or more times. This chain links TRBV7-2 with TRBJ1-6; no reliable D call. This CDR3 region has 15 residues. The ends were cut back, 5 bases at V and 4 bases at J, with 12 bases in the middle. CDR1 is SGHTA and CDR2 is FQGNSA in the germline V gene. CDR3 protein: CASSPRLYYNSPLHF. The CDR3 region has the DNA TGTGCCAGCAGCCCCCGACTGTATTATAATTCACCCCTCCACTTT. The full variable domain, with the rest looked up from reference TRBV7-2 and TRBJ1-6, is GAGVSQSPSNKVTEKGKDVELRCDPISGHTALYWYRQSLGQGLEFLIYFQGNSAPDKSGLPSDRFSAERTGGSVSTLTIQRTQQEDSAVYLCASSPRLYYNSPLHFGNGTRLTVT.

This clonotype has a handful of counts. V gene TRBV20-1 combines with J gene TRBJ1-2, with D possibly matching TRBD1 (6 bases). The germline V gene encodes CDR1 DFQATT and CDR2 SNEGSKA (reference sequence). The germline V and J ends were trimmed by 4 bases and 6 bases, with 15 bases remaining between them. This CDR3 has 13 residues. The CDR3 nucleotides are TGCAGTGCTACCAGGGGCGCGGGGGATGGCTACACCTTC. This gives the protein CSATRGAGDGYTF.

This clonotype appeared a few times. The gene calls are TRBV11-2 and TRBJ2-1; no firm D call. Trimming pared 5 bases from V and 5 bases from J, leaving 25 bases between. Germline V CDR1 and CDR2: SGHAT, FQNNGV. This CDR3 spans 18 amino acids. This chain's CDR3 is CASSLRTARSPKNNEQFF. For the CDR3, the DNA is TGTGCCAGCAGCCTACGGACCGCGAGGTCCCCCAAAAACAATGAGCAGTTCTTC.

This chain links TRBV20-1 with TRBJ2-7; no clear D gene. Trimming cost V 3 bases and J 3 bases, with 6 bases left between them. This CDR3 comprises 11 residues. Germline V gene data show CDR1 as DFQATT and CDR2 as SNEGSKA (reference sequence). The CDR3 here is CSASKVYEQYF. In DNA form, the CDR3 reads TGCAGTGCTAGTAAGGTCTACGAGCAGTACTTC.

To note about this clonotype: Compared with germline, one end of the junction differs, possibly owing to a read error. This sequence joins TRBV7-9 and TRBJ1-4, with no clear D. This CDR3 spans 15 amino acids. Germline loops: CDR1 SEHNR, CDR2 FQNEAQ (reference sequence). DNA of the CDR3: TGTGCCAGCAGCATACCGGCGTACCCTAATGGAAAACTGTTTTTT. Its translation: CASSIPAYPNGKLFF.

The chain is built from TRBV20-1 and TRBJ2-5, with a possible D match to TRBD1 (5 bases). Trimming left V 3 bases short and J 1 base short, with 15 bases between. There are 15 residues in the CDR3. Looked up from germline, CDR1 is DFQATT and CDR2 is SNEGSKA (reference sequence). CDR3 sequence: CSARSGATLQETQYF. Written as DNA, the CDR3 is TGCAGTGCTAGGAGTGGGGCCACCCTCCAAGAGACCCAGTACTTC.

The chain joins TRBV20-1 to TRBJ1-2; 11 bases match TRBD1. The CDR3 covers 15 residues. Germline CDR1 is DFQATT and CDR2 is SNEGSKA (reference sequence). The J segment lost 4 bases and the V segment lost 7 bases, leaving 11 bases of the junction unmatched. In nucleotides, the CDR3 is TGCAGTGTCACGAACGGGACAGGGGGGGGCTATGGCTACACCTTC. It is translated as CSVTNGTGGGYGYTF.

This clonotype was observed many times. The V gene is TRBV6-1, the J gene TRBJ2-5; D remains unclear. Between the trimmed V and J ends, which lost 1 base and 5 bases, there was a span of 5 bases. This CDR3 contains 12 residues. The V gene's germline CDR1 is MNHNS and CDR2 SASEGT. CDR3 in DNA: TGTGCCAGCAGTGAAGTTTGGGAGACCCAGTACTTC. This encodes CASSEVWETQYF.

This clonotype was counted only a few times. This rearrangement joins TRBV4-2 to TRBJ2-1, with a tentative D call TRBD1 (6 bases). Trimming shortened V by 0 bases and J by 5 bases, and 11 bases separated the two germline ends. The length of the CDR3 is 15 residues. Germline CDR1 LGHNA, CDR2 YNFKEQ. CDR3 nucleotide sequence: TGTGCCAGCAGCCAAGAGGGGGCGTCAAACAATGAGCAGTTCTTC. It translates to CASSQEGASNNEQFF.

This chain links TRBV27 with TRBJ1-2; tentative D call: TRBD1 (6 bases). The CDR3 has 15 amino acids. Germline CDR1 is MNHEY and CDR2 is SMNVEV (reference sequence). V lost 5 bases, J lost 8 bases, and 21 bases lay in between. The CDR3 region is CASSPRQDTMGGYTF. CDR3 DNA sequence: TGTGCCAGCAGTCCGAGACAGGATACTATGGGCGGCTACACCTTC.

V usage is TRBV3-1 and J usage is TRBJ1-2; D is unclear. Per the germline V gene, CDR1 is LGHDT and CDR2 is YNNKEL (reference sequence). V lost 0 bases and J lost 1, with 9 bases in between. CDR3 length: 15 amino acids. The CDR3 DNA follows: TGTGCCAGCAGCCAAGAACTGCGGGATAACTATGGCTACACCTTC. Encoded protein: CASSQELRDNYGYTF. Full variable domain (missing parts from reference TRBV3-1 and TRBJ1-2): DTAVSQTPKYLVTQMGNDKSIKCEQNLGHDTMYWYKQDSKKFLKIMFSYNNKELIINETVPNRFSPKSPDKAHLNLHINSLELGDSAVYFCASSQELRDNYGYTFGSGTRLTVV.

Regarding this clonotype: Sequence at one end of the junction differs from germline and may be a read error. This chain links TRBV6-2 or TRBV6-3 with TRBJ2-7, with D possibly called TRBD1 or TRBD2 (5 bases each). The germline V gene has CDR1 MNHEY and CDR2 SVGEGT. This CDR3 is 13 amino acids long. CDR3 sequence (DNA): TGTGCCCCGATTGGGGGTGCCTCCCACGAGCAGTACTTC. Translating gives CAPIGGASHEQYF.

V is TRBV3-1 and J is TRBJ1-4; weak D call: TRBD1 (5 bases). The germline V and J ends were trimmed by 0 bases and 4 bases, with 9 bases remaining between them. The CDR3 is made up of 15 amino acids. Germline CDR1 LGHDT, CDR2 YNNKEL (reference sequence). The CDR3 here is CASSQEAGYNEKLFF. Written as DNA, the CDR3 is TGTGCCAGCAGCCAAGAAGCAGGGTATAATGAAAAACTGTTTTTT.